These 6 T cell receptor beta chains originate from one sample sequenced in a study of shared clonotypes between healthy human individuals. Naive CD8 populations comprised CD45RO-negative cells positively selected for CCR7, excluding terminally differentiated effector memory CD45RA+ cells. The repertoire was sequenced with immunoSEQ multiplex PCR; TCRdb's copy has only in-frame clones and lacks some. The sample contains millions of clones, approximately 94% of which appear only once. Sequenced: naive CD8+ T cells sorted from blood. These receptors came from a man aged 18 to 29 in good health.

For this clone: This sample also contains other DNA sequences that code for the same CDR3. V and J are TRBV7-9 and TRBJ2-7; D is undetermined. The CDR3 is 14 amino acids. The V gene lost 3 bases and the J gene lost 2 bases, with 11 bases spanning the gap. Germline values: CDR1 SEHNR, CDR2 FQNEAQ (reference sequence). In nucleotides, the CDR3 is TGTGCCAGCAGCTTCGGTGGGCTAGCCTACGAGCAGTACTTC. Translating it yields CASSFGGLAYEQYF.

The V call is TRBV4-1, the J call TRBJ2-7; perhaps TRBD2 as D (5 bases). CDR1 is MGHRA and CDR2 is YSYEKL in the germline V gene. This CDR3 region has 12 residues. Trimming left V 1 base short and J 7 bases short, with 8 bases between. CDR3 protein: CASSQVREEQYF. CDR3 coding DNA: TGCGCCAGCAGCCAAGTCCGGGAAGAGCAGTACTTC.

This chain joins TRBV18 and TRBJ2-3; no clear D gene. The ends were cut back, 0 bases at V and 2 bases at J, with 12 bases in the middle. Germline V lookup: CDR1 KGHSH, CDR2 LQKENI. The CDR3 is 16 residues long. CDR3 amino acids: CASSPPDRPLTDTQYF. The CDR3 DNA is TGTGCCAGCTCACCACCCGACCGGCCCCTCACAGATACGCAGTATTTT.

The V call is TRBV5-6, the J call TRBJ1-2; D gene uncertain. V gave up 2 bases and J gave up 6 bases, with 11 bases separating them. The CDR3 has 13 amino acids. Germline CDR1 and CDR2: SGHDT and YYEEEE. This CDR3 reads CASSFWVRDGYTF. The CDR3 DNA is TGTGCCAGCAGCTTCTGGGTCCGGGATGGCTACACCTTC.

This clone was found once. The chain employs TRBV11-3 and TRBJ2-7, with a tentative D call TRBD2 (6 bases). This CDR3 spans 13 amino acids. Trimming removed 5 bases at V and 1 base at J, with 9 bases between. Per the germline V gene, CDR1 is SGHNT and CDR2 is YENEEA. CDR3 DNA: TGTGCCAGCAGCGTCCGGGGGTCCTACGAGCAGTACTTC. Its protein product is CASSVRGSYEQYF.

The chain recombines TRBV6-1 with TRBJ1-2, with D possibly matching TRBD1 (5 bases). This CDR3 contains 15 residues. Between the trimmed V and J ends, which lost 1 base and 4 bases, there was a span of 13 bases. Germline V lookup: CDR1 MNHNS, CDR2 SASEGT. The chain's CDR3 is CASSEVGTAFYGYTF. The CDR3 bases are TGTGCCAGCAGTGAAGTCGGGACGGCCTTCTATGGCTACACCTTC.